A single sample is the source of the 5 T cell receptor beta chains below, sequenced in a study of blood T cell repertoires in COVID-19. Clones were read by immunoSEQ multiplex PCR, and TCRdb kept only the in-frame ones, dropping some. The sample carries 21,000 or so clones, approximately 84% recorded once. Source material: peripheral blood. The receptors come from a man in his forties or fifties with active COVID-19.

The CDR3 here is CASSLGEQGSPLHF. The CDR3 coding sequence is TGCGCCAGCAGCTTGGGGGAACAGGGAAGTCCCCTCCACTTT. The chain employs TRBV5-1 and TRBJ1-6, with D tentatively TRBD1 (6 bases). From germline, CDR1 is SGHRS and CDR2 YFSETQ. V dropped 0 bases and J dropped 13 bases, with 14 bases sitting between them. The CDR3 extends over 14 amino acids.

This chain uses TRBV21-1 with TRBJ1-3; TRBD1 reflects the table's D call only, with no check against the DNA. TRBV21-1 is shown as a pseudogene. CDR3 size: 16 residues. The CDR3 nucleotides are TGTGCCAGTTTCCCGAAGACACATTTCTCTGGAAACACCATATATTTT. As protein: CASFPKTHFSGNTIYF.

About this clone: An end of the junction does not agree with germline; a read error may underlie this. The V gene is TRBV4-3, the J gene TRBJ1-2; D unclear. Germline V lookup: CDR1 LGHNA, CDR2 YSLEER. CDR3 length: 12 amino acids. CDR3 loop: CASSQREPPLYF. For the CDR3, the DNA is TGCGCCAGCAGCCAGAGGGAGCCTCCACTCTACTTC.

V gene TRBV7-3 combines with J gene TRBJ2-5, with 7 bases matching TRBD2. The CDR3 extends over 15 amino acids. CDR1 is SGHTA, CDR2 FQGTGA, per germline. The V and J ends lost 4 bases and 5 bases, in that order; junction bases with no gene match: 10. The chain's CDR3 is CASSSTGGGGETQYF. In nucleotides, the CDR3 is TGTGCCAGCAGCTCCACGGGCGGGGGAGGGGAGACCCAGTACTTC. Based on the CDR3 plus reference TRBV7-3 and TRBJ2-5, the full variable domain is GAGVSQTPSNKVTEKGKYVELRCDPISGHTALYWYRQSLGQGPEFLIYFQGTGAADDSGLPNDRFFAVRPEGSVSTLKIQRTERGDSAVYLCASSSTGGGGETQYFGPGTRLLVL.

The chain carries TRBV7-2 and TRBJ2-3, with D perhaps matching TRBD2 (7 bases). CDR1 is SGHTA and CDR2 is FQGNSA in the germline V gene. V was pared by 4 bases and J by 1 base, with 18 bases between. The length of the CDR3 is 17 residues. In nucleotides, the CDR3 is TGTGCCAGCAGCTCCCACGGGCGGGGGCCCCGCACAGATACGCAGTATTTT. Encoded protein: CASSSHGRGPRTDTQYF.